What follows are 18 T cell receptor beta chains derived from one specimen sequenced in a study of T-cell reconstitution after alpha-beta-depleted transplantation in children. The library targeted TCRbeta and was prepared with unique molecular identifiers. Using its own MiXCR run on the PCR reads, TCRdb lists one record per CDR3 protein. The data show 800,000 to 1,000,000 distinct CDR3 sequences, roughly 29% seen once. This specimen consisted of PBMCs, mostly from graft donor cells, obtained 360 days after TCRalphabeta/CD19-depleted stem cell transplant. The source is a boy in the first two years of life who had a stem cell transplant for SCID, so the T cells may come from the graft donor.

The rearrangement links TRBV5-1 to TRBJ2-1, with 7 bases fitting TRBD2. Trimming at V came to 0 bases and at J to 12 bases, leaving 15 bases not matched to a gene. Germline V gene data show CDR1 as SGHRS and CDR2 as YFSETQ. This CDR3 region has 16 residues. Here the CDR3 reads CASSLGSSGALAGQFF. In DNA, the CDR3 is TGCGCCAGCAGCTTGGGGTCGAGCGGGGCTTTGGCGGGGCAGTTCTTC.

This rearrangement joins TRBV20-1 to TRBJ2-5, with 12 bases identical to TRBD2. Germline CDR1 and CDR2: DFQATT and SNEGSKA (reference sequence). The CDR3 length is 16 residues. J was trimmed by 4 bases and V by 4 bases; bases with no gene match: 10. The CDR3 DNA sequence: TGCAGTGCTAATCTAGCGGGGGGGCTGTTTGGAGAGACCCAGTACTTC. It encodes CSANLAGGLFGETQYF.

This clonotype has a handful of counts. The V gene is TRBV3-1, the J gene TRBJ1-2; D remains ambiguous. This CDR3 contains 13 residues. Germline V gene sequence: CDR1 LGHDT, CDR2 YNNKEL (reference sequence). Trimming stripped 2 bases from V and 5 bases from J, with 9 bases between. The DNA for the CDR3 is TGTGCCAGCAGCCAATTGATGGGGTATGGCTACACCTTC. It is translated as CASSQLMGYGYTF. The full variable domain, with the rest looked up from reference TRBV3-1 and TRBJ1-2, is DTAVSQTPKYLVTQMGNDKSIKCEQNLGHDTMYWYKQDSKKFLKIMFSYNNKELIINETVPNRFSPKSPDKAHLNLHINSLELGDSAVYFCASSQLMGYGYTFGSGTRLTVV.

The gene calls are TRBV6-2 or TRBV6-3 and TRBJ1-3; weak D call: TRBD1 (6 bases). Trimming took off 6 bases at V and 3 bases at J, with 15 bases between the two ends. The germline V gene encodes CDR1 MNHEY and CDR2 SVGEGT. CDR3 length: 15 amino acids. Here the CDR3 reads CASRLLRGIGNTIYF. DNA of the CDR3: TGTGCCAGCAGACTACTCAGGGGAATTGGAAACACCATATATTTT.

The J gene is TRBJ1-2, the V gene TRBV5-5; D is ambiguous. V lost 0 bases and J 5 bases, leaving 8 bases between the germline ends. This CDR3 spans 13 amino acids. Germline V gives CDR1 SGHKS, CDR2 YYEKEE (reference sequence). The CDR3 DNA reads TGTGCCAGCAGCTTGGATATCCATTATGGCTACACCTTC. Its translation is CASSLDIHYGYTF.

The V gene is TRBV2, the J gene TRBJ2-1, with 7 positions matching TRBD2. This CDR3 is 19 amino acids long. Germline values: CDR1 SNHLY, CDR2 FYNNEI. Unmatched junction bases numbered 17, after V lost 6 bases and J lost 0 bases. CDR3 sequence: CASSPTGRGTLSSYNEQFF. The CDR3 nucleotides read TGTGCCAGCAGCCCTACCGGGCGGGGGACCCTGAGCTCCTACAATGAGCAGTTCTTC.

This clonotype was observed a handful of times. The V call is TRBV20-1, the J call TRBJ2-1; 10 bases agree with TRBD2. CDR3 size: 15 residues. Germline V gene data show CDR1 as DFQATT and CDR2 as SNEGSKA (reference sequence). The junction had 7 bases not matched to a gene; V was cut back by 3 bases and J by 5 bases. The CDR3 spells CSASKQSGGDNEQFF. The DNA for the CDR3 is TGCAGTGCTAGTAAACAGAGCGGGGGGGACAATGAGCAGTTCTTC.

This clonotype was observed a few times. V usage is TRBV6-4 and J usage is TRBJ2-6, with D possibly being TRBD1 or TRBD2 (5 bases each). Trimming removed 5 bases from V and 0 bases from J, with 17 bases in between. Germline CDR1 reads MRHNA; CDR2 reads SNTAGT. There are 18 residues in the CDR3. The CDR3 sequence is CASSPYGTSYSGANVLTF. CDR3 DNA sequence: TGTGCCAGCAGTCCATACGGGACGTCGTACTCTGGGGCCAACGTCCTGACTTTC.

The V and J genes are TRBV20-1 and TRBJ2-5; the match to TRBD2 covers 7 bases. With V trimmed by 2 bases and J by 7 bases, 4 bases remained unmatched. This CDR3 is built from 12 residues. Germline V lookup: CDR1 DFQATT, CDR2 SNEGSKA (reference sequence). The CDR3 region has the DNA TGCAGTGCTAGACGGACTAGGGGGACCCAGTACTTC. Protein sequence: CSARRTRGTQYF.

The chain links TRBV9 to TRBJ2-1; 13 nucleotides agree with TRBD2. The CDR3 has 15 residues. The V gene's germline CDR1 is SGDLS and CDR2 YYNGEE. The junction had 8 bases not matched to a gene; V was cut back by 4 bases and J by 10 bases. CDR3: CASSLGTSGITEQFF. The DNA for the CDR3 is TGTGCCAGCAGCCTAGGGACTAGCGGGATTACCGAGCAGTTCTTC.

Concerning this clonotype: A read error may be the cause here, since a much bigger clone is one base away. This chain links TRBV11-2 with TRBJ2-7; tentatively, D is TRBD1 or TRBD2 (5 bases each). CDR1 and CDR2 from the germline V gene are SGHAT and FQNNGV. The CDR3 spans 14 residues. In DNA form, the CDR3 reads TGTGCCAGCAGCTTAGGGGCAGGGAGCTACGTGCAGTACTTC. It is translated as CASSLGAGSYVQYF.

A few counts support this clonotype. The chain has TRBV7-9 and TRBJ2-1; 7 bases line up with TRBD2. The CDR3 is 14 amino acids. In germline, CDR1 is SEHNR, CDR2 FQNEAQ (reference sequence). The J segment lost 4 bases and the V segment lost 5 bases, leaving 5 bases of the junction unmatched. The CDR3 sequence is CASSPRLAYNEQFF. In nucleotides, the CDR3 is TGTGCCAGCAGCCCCAGACTAGCTTACAATGAGCAGTTCTTC.

The chain combines TRBV3-1 with TRBJ2-1; D unresolved. The CDR3 is made up of 11 amino acids. The V gene's germline CDR1 is LGHDT and CDR2 YNNKEL (reference sequence). V was clipped by 0 bases and J by 10 bases, with 4 bases between them. The CDR3 here is CASSQDREQFF. The CDR3 DNA sequence: TGTGCCAGCAGCCAAGATAGGGAGCAGTTCTTC.

This clonotype came up many times. V and J are TRBV12-3 or TRBV12-4 and TRBJ2-1, with D maybe TRBD2 (5 bases). The CDR3 sequence is 15 residues long. V was cut by 1 base and J by 7 bases, with 14 bases left in between. CDR3: CASSLEETRGNEQFF. CDR3 bases: TGTGCCAGCAGTTTAGAAGAAACACGGGGAAATGAGCAGTTCTTC.

This clonotype was observed a few times. The gene calls are TRBV7-2 and TRBJ2-1; 10 nucleotides line up with TRBD2. Germline V gene sequence: CDR1 SGHTA, CDR2 FQGNSA. The CDR3 length is 16 residues. V lost 4 bases, J lost 4 bases, and 7 bases stayed unmatched. The CDR3 loop is CASSWRGLATYNEQFF. Written as DNA, the CDR3 is TGTGCCAGCAGCTGGAGGGGACTAGCGACTTACAATGAGCAGTTCTTC.

This clonotype was detected only a few times. This chain joins TRBV7-9 and TRBJ2-7; TRBD2 matches at 13 bases. This CDR3 has 16 amino acids. Germline-derived CDR1 and CDR2 are SEHNR and FQNEAQ (reference sequence). V gave up 5 bases and J gave up 4 bases; unmatched junction bases: 8. CDR3 residues: CASSPTSGGAVYEQYF. Written as DNA, the CDR3 is TGTGCCAGCAGCCCTACTAGCGGGGGGGCCGTTTACGAGCAGTACTTC. Full variable domain (missing parts from reference TRBV7-9 and TRBJ2-7): DTGVSQNPRHKITKRGQNVTFRCDPISEHNRLYWYRQTLGQGPEFLTYFQNEAQLEKSRLLSDRFSAERPKGSFSTLEIQRTEQGDSAMYLCASSPTSGGAVYEQYFGPGTRLTVT.

The table lists this clonotype with many counts. The chain uses TRBV24-1 and TRBJ2-1, with a tentative D call TRBD2 (7 bases). Germline V lookup: CDR1 KGHDR, CDR2 SFDVKD. V was trimmed by 3 bases and J by 3 bases, leaving 23 bases between them. CDR3 size: 19 residues. The DNA for the CDR3 is TGTGCCACCAGTGATCCCTTTGGGGCCGCGGGGGCCCACTACAATGAGCAGTTCTTC. It specifies CATSDPFGAAGAHYNEQFF.

The rearrangement links TRBV15 to TRBJ1-1; maybe TRBD1 (6 bases). Germline values: CDR1 LNHNV, CDR2 YYDKDF (reference sequence). V shed 0 bases and J shed 0 bases, with 17 bases lying between them. There are 18 residues in the CDR3. The CDR3: CATSREGALGGVNTEAFF. CDR3 coding DNA: TGTGCCACCAGCAGAGAGGGGGCCCTAGGGGGGGTGAACACTGAAGCTTTCTTT.